These T cell receptor beta chains were read from a single sample in a study of blood T cell repertoires in COVID-19. Only in-frame clones appear in the TCRdb table, and some are missing; sequencing was by immunoSEQ multiplex PCR. The data contain some 270,000 clones, 85% to 90% of them seen just once; the ten biggest clones take up roughly 4%. Sequencing was performed on PBMCs or T cells enriched from blood (not recorded which). All receptors derive from a woman aged 30 to 39 with acute COVID-19. Each CDR3 is given with its conserved first and last residue. D genes are given only for firm matches. Size values are once, few and many counts, or a class for expanded clones, and some rows have none.

CDR3 protein: CASSSPAGGPQLTDTQYF; CDR3 DNA: TGCGCCAGCAGCTCCCCCGCGGGAGGGCCTCAGTTGACAGATACGCAGTATTTT; V gene: TRBV5-1; clone size: -; J gene: TRBJ2-3; D gene: TRBD2
CDR3 protein: CASSFSGSTDTQYF; CDR3 DNA: TGTGCCAGCAGCTTTTCGGGAAGCACAGATACGCAGTATTTT; V gene: TRBV5-8; clone size: -; J gene: TRBJ2-3; D gene: -
CDR3 protein: CAEGAVDEQFF; CDR3 DNA: TGTGCCGAGGGGGCAGTCGATGAGCAGTTCTTC; V gene: TRBV28; clone size: -; J gene: TRBJ2-1; D gene: TRBD1
CDR3 protein: CASSPETDTQYF; CDR3 DNA: TGTGCCAGCTCACCAGAGACAGATACGCAGTATTTT; V gene: TRBV18; clone size: -; J gene: TRBJ2-3; D gene: -
CDR3 protein: CASSPPLTGPGNTIYF; CDR3 DNA: TGTGCCAGCAGCCCCCCCCTAACAGGGCCCGGAAACACCATATATTTT; V gene: TRBV13; clone size: few; J gene: TRBJ1-3; D gene: -
CDR3 protein: CAISFDSSNQPQHF; CDR3 DNA: TGTGCCATCAGTTTTGACAGTAGCAATCAGCCCCAGCATTTT; V gene: TRBV10-3; clone size: -; J gene: TRBJ1-5; D gene: -
CDR3 protein: CASSQGTGDTQYF; CDR3 DNA: TGCGCCAGCAGTCAAGGGACTGGGGATACGCAGTATTTT; V gene: TRBV23-1; clone size: -; J gene: TRBJ2-3; D gene: -
CDR3 protein: CASSFSGNTEAFF; CDR3 DNA: TGTGCCAGCAGCTTCTCAGGAAACACTGAAGCTTTCTTT; V gene: TRBV7-8; clone size: -; J gene: TRBJ1-1; D gene: -
CDR3 protein: CASSQEGQPDEQYF; CDR3 DNA: TGCGCCAGCAGCCAAGAGGGCCAGCCAGACGAGCAGTACTTC; V gene: TRBV4-3; clone size: -; J gene: TRBJ2-7; D gene: -
CDR3 protein: CAIRSEGQGLDTEAFF; CDR3 DNA: TGTGCCATCCGCAGTGAGGGACAGGGTTTGGACACTGAAGCTTTCTTT; V gene: TRBV10-3; clone size: -; J gene: TRBJ1-1; D gene: TRBD1
CDR3 protein: CAITAGVEGSPLHF; CDR3 DNA: TGTGCCATCACCGCGGGCGTAGAGGGTTCACCCCTCCACTTT; V gene: TRBV10-3; clone size: -; J gene: TRBJ1-6; D gene: -
CDR3 protein: CASRMTGTTDTQYF; CDR3 DNA: TGTGCCAGTAGGATGACAGGGACCACAGATACGCAGTATTTT; V gene: TRBV19; clone size: -; J gene: TRBJ2-3; D gene: TRBD1
CDR3 protein: CASSPGDRWEKLFF; CDR3 DNA: TGTGCCAGCAGTCCCGGGGACAGGTGGGAAAAACTGTTTTTT; V gene: TRBV28; clone size: -; J gene: TRBJ1-4; D gene: TRBD1
CDR3 protein: CASSRTQGAPNQPQHF; CDR3 DNA: TGTGCCAGTAGTAGAACACAGGGGGCTCCAAATCAGCCCCAGCATTTT; V gene: TRBV19; clone size: -; J gene: TRBJ1-5; D gene: TRBD1
CDR3 protein: CASSQVTGRVTYEQYF; CDR3 DNA: TGCGCCAGCAGCCAAGTGACCGGGAGGGTTACCTACGAGCAGTACTTC; V gene: TRBV4-1; clone size: -; J gene: TRBJ2-7; D gene: TRBD2
CDR3 protein: CASSVSGRDYYNEQFF; CDR3 DNA: TGTGCCAGTAGCGTGAGCGGGAGGGACTACTACAATGAGCAGTTCTTC; V gene: TRBV19; clone size: -; J gene: TRBJ2-1; D gene: TRBD2
CDR3 protein: CSVGTPGNEQFF; CDR3 DNA: TGCAGCGTTGGAACCCCGGGCAATGAGCAGTTCTTC; V gene: TRBV29-1; clone size: -; J gene: TRBJ2-1; D gene: -
CDR3 protein: CASSTKSHGRDRGTEAFF; CDR3 DNA: TGTGCCAGCAGTACCAAATCCCATGGCCGGGACAGGGGAACTGAAGCTTTCTTT; V gene: TRBV28; clone size: -; J gene: TRBJ1-1; D gene: TRBD1
CDR3 protein: CASSLGLQGDTKRNQPQHF; CDR3 DNA: TGTGCCAGCAGTTTGGGATTGCAGGGGGATACTAAGCGGAATCAGCCCCAGCATTTT; V gene: TRBV28; clone size: -; J gene: TRBJ1-5; D gene: TRBD1
CDR3 protein: CASSFAGDTDTQYF; CDR3 DNA: TGTGCCAGCAGTTTTGCGGGGGACACAGATACGCAGTATTTT; V gene: TRBV28; clone size: -; J gene: TRBJ2-3; D gene: TRBD2
CDR3 protein: CSVEETASWEDTQYF; CDR3 DNA: TGCAGCGTTGAAGAGACTGCTAGCTGGGAAGATACGCAGTATTTT; V gene: TRBV29-1; clone size: -; J gene: TRBJ2-3; D gene: -
CDR3 protein: CASSQVPSGRTHPSYEQYF; CDR3 DNA: TGTGCCAGCAGCCAAGTACCTAGCGGGAGGACCCATCCTTCCTACGAGCAGTACTTC; V gene: TRBV3-1/TRBV3-2; clone size: -; J gene: TRBJ2-7; D gene: TRBD2
CDR3 protein: CASSVGPLNSPLHF; CDR3 DNA: TGTGCCAGCAGCGTAGGGCCGCTTAATTCACCCCTCCACTTT; V gene: TRBV9; clone size: once; J gene: TRBJ1-6; D gene: -
CDR3 protein: CASSLTGGPGNTIYF; CDR3 DNA: TGTGCCAGCAGCTTAACAGGGGGACCGGGAAACACCATATATTTT; V gene: TRBV7-3; clone size: -; J gene: TRBJ1-3; D gene: -
CDR3 protein: CASSPADRETNEQFF; CDR3 DNA: TGTGCCAGCTCACCGGCCGACAGGGAGACCAATGAGCAGTTCTTC; V gene: TRBV18; clone size: -; J gene: TRBJ2-1; D gene: TRBD1
CDR3 protein: CASSFPLDGGRRTNNEQFF; CDR3 DNA: TGTGCCAGCAGTTTTCCTTTGGATGGGGGCCGACGAACGAACAATGAGCAGTTCTTC; V gene: TRBV28; clone size: -; J gene: TRBJ2-1; D gene: -
CDR3 protein: CASSGQGNYGYTF; CDR3 DNA: TGTGCCAGTAGCGGACAGGGCAACTATGGCTACACCTTC; V gene: TRBV19; clone size: -; J gene: TRBJ1-2; D gene: TRBD1
CDR3 protein: CASSAGTGTYEQYF; CDR3 DNA: TGTGCCAGCAGCGCCGGGACAGGGACCTACGAGCAGTACTTC; V gene: TRBV7-8; clone size: once; J gene: TRBJ2-7; D gene: TRBD1
CDR3 protein: CASSPPDSVLDTQYF; CDR3 DNA: TGCGCCAGCAGCCCCCCGGACAGCGTCTTAGATACGCAGTATTTT; V gene: TRBV4-1; clone size: -; J gene: TRBJ2-3; D gene: -
CDR3 protein: CASSLSALYGPNTEAFF; CDR3 DNA: TGTGCCAGCAGTTTATCGGCCCTTTATGGCCCGAACACTGAAGCTTTCTTT; V gene: TRBV27; clone size: -; J gene: TRBJ1-1; D gene: -
CDR3 protein: CASSRLMGQQAYEQYF; CDR3 DNA: TGTGCCAGCAGCAGGCTCATGGGACAGCAAGCCTACGAGCAGTACTTC; V gene: TRBV5-6; clone size: few; J gene: TRBJ2-7; D gene: TRBD1
CDR3 protein: CASSANRVYAEAFF; CDR3 DNA: TGTGCCAGCAGTGCTAACAGGGTTTACGCTGAAGCTTTCTTT; V gene: TRBV27; clone size: -; J gene: TRBJ1-1; D gene: -
CDR3 protein: CASTPFDGLGDNEQFF; CDR3 DNA: TGTGCCAGCACCCCCTTTGACGGCCTAGGGGACAATGAGCAGTTCTTC; V gene: TRBV27; clone size: -; J gene: TRBJ2-1; D gene: -
CDR3 protein: CASSPGGSSEQYF; CDR3 DNA: TGTGCCAGCAGCCCGGGGGGGTCCAGCGAGCAGTACTTC; V gene: TRBV7-2; clone size: -; J gene: TRBJ2-7; D gene: TRBD2
CDR3 protein: CASSQVSAAEQYF; CDR3 DNA: TGTGCCAGCAGCCAAGTTAGCGCCGCCGAGCAGTACTTC; V gene: TRBV14; clone size: -; J gene: TRBJ2-7; D gene: -
CDR3 protein: CASSQEERGGETQYF; CDR3 DNA: TGTGCCAGCAGCCAAGAAGAAAGAGGGGGCGAGACCCAGTACTTC; V gene: TRBV4-2; clone size: -; J gene: TRBJ2-5; D gene: TRBD1
CDR3 protein: CASSSPLGGTDTQYF; CDR3 DNA: TGTGCCAGCAGTTCCCCGCTAGGCGGCACAGATACGCAGTATTTT; V gene: TRBV28; clone size: -; J gene: TRBJ2-3; D gene: -
CDR3 protein: CASSASEGHEQFF; CDR3 DNA: TGTGCCAGCAGTGCCTCGGAGGGCCATGAGCAGTTCTTC; V gene: TRBV2; clone size: -; J gene: TRBJ2-1; D gene: -
CDR3 protein: CASSPEVGGAPYNEQFF; CDR3 DNA: TGTGCCAGCAGCCCTGAGGTAGGGGGGGCGCCCTACAATGAGCAGTTCTTC; V gene: TRBV7-6; clone size: -; J gene: TRBJ2-1; D gene: -
CDR3 protein: CASRLSYQPQHF; CDR3 DNA: TGTGCCAGCAGGTTATCCTATCAGCCCCAGCATTTT; V gene: TRBV28; clone size: once; J gene: TRBJ1-5; D gene: -
CDR3 protein: CASSPGTHYEQYF; CDR3 DNA: TGTGCCAGCAGCCCCGGGACACACTACGAGCAGTACTTC; V gene: TRBV13; clone size: -; J gene: TRBJ2-7; D gene: -
CDR3 protein: CASSLFTPSASSYNEQFF; CDR3 DNA: TGTGCCAGCAGCTTATTTACCCCTAGCGCTAGCTCCTACAATGAGCAGTTCTTC; V gene: TRBV7-3; clone size: -; J gene: TRBJ2-1; D gene: -
CDR3 protein: CASSHKDRVNTEAFF; CDR3 DNA: TGTGCCAGCTCACACAAGGACAGGGTTAACACTGAAGCTTTCTTT; V gene: TRBV18; clone size: -; J gene: TRBJ1-1; D gene: TRBD1
CDR3 protein: CASSTRTGGSAGYTF; CDR3 DNA: TGTGCCAGCAGCACCCGGACAGGGGGCAGTGCCGGCTACACCTTC; V gene: TRBV7-2; clone size: -; J gene: TRBJ1-2; D gene: TRBD1
CDR3 protein: CASAPGLAENYNEQFF; CDR3 DNA: TGTGCCAGCGCTCCTGGACTAGCGGAAAACTACAATGAGCAGTTCTTC; V gene: TRBV28; clone size: -; J gene: TRBJ2-1; D gene: TRBD2
CDR3 protein: CASSDGQGARYGYTF; CDR3 DNA: TGTGCCAGCAGTGACGGGCAGGGGGCGCGATATGGCTACACCTTC; V gene: TRBV2; clone size: -; J gene: TRBJ1-2; D gene: TRBD1
CDR3 protein: CAIRRPSAGYNEQFF; CDR3 DNA: TGTGCCATCAGAAGACCCTCAGCAGGGTACAATGAGCAGTTCTTC; V gene: TRBV10-3; clone size: -; J gene: TRBJ2-1; D gene: -
CDR3 protein: CASSSRPGGVGNQPQHF; CDR3 DNA: TGTGCCAGCAGTTCTCGTCCGGGCGGGGTAGGCAATCAGCCCCAGCATTTT; V gene: TRBV6-2/TRBV6-3; clone size: -; J gene: TRBJ1-5; D gene: -
CDR3 protein: CASSAGTGWGNTEAFF; CDR3 DNA: TGTGCCAGCAGCGCCGGGACAGGGTGGGGGAACACTGAAGCTTTCTTT; V gene: TRBV9; clone size: -; J gene: TRBJ1-1; D gene: TRBD1
CDR3 protein: CASSSPGEGKTEAFF; CDR3 DNA: TGCGCCAGCAGCTCCCCCGGGGAGGGAAAGACTGAAGCTTTCTTT; V gene: TRBV5-1; clone size: once; J gene: TRBJ1-1; D gene: -
CDR3 protein: CASSLSQGATDTQYF; CDR3 DNA: TGTGCCAGCAGCCTGTCACAGGGGGCTACAGATACGCAGTATTTT; V gene: TRBV28; clone size: -; J gene: TRBJ2-3; D gene: TRBD1
CDR3 protein: CASSLAGTPLTDTQYF; CDR3 DNA: TGTGCCAGCAGCTTAGCTGGGACTCCACTCACAGATACGCAGTATTTT; V gene: TRBV7-2; clone size: -; J gene: TRBJ2-3; D gene: -
CDR3 protein: CASSLSSYGSPQHF; CDR3 DNA: TGTGCCAGCAGCTTAAGCAGCTACGGGTCGCCCCAGCATTTT; V gene: TRBV7-9; clone size: -; J gene: TRBJ1-5; D gene: -
CDR3 protein: CASSFRDRVFDEQFF; CDR3 DNA: TGTGCCAGCAGTTTCCGGGACAGGGTTTTCGATGAGCAGTTCTTC; V gene: TRBV28; clone size: once; J gene: TRBJ2-1; D gene: TRBD1
CDR3 protein: CASSLEGTSVNPYEQYF; CDR3 DNA: TGTGCCAGCAGCTTAGAAGGGACTAGTGTAAATCCCTACGAGCAGTACTTC; V gene: TRBV7-9; clone size: -; J gene: TRBJ2-7; D gene: TRBD2
CDR3 protein: CASSLQGAEQFF; CDR3 DNA: TGTGCCAGCAGCTTACAGGGGGCTGAGCAGTTCTTC; V gene: TRBV11-3; clone size: many; J gene: TRBJ2-1; D gene: TRBD1
CDR3 protein: CASQGEGNTIYF; CDR3 DNA: TGTGCCAGCCAGGGGGAGGGAAACACCATATATTTT; V gene: TRBV28; clone size: few; J gene: TRBJ1-3; D gene: TRBD1